Given below is one T cell receptor beta chain in context. CDR1 is SEHNR and CDR2 is FQNEAQ in the germline V gene (reference sequence). Trimming at V came to 4 bases and at J to 1 base, leaving 3 bases not matched to a gene. CDR3 length: 15 residues. This record belongs to a study of T cell changes during pregnancy in multiple sclerosis. This table comes from immunoSEQ multiplex PCR, and its TCRdb copy is limited to in-frame clones, with some not included. The sample has about 64,000 clones; roughly 87% are singletons. The sample consisted of peripheral blood, taken in the third trimester of pregnancy. The chain is built from TRBV7-9 and TRBJ2-2; 7 nucleotides line up with TRBD1. This sequence was found in a female donor in good health, enrolled as a control in a pregnancy study. This CDR3 is CASSSGTENTGELFF. The CDR3 DNA is TGTGCCAGCAGCTCCGGGACAGAGAACACCGGGGAGCTGTTTTTT.